What follows are 24 T cell receptor beta chains derived from one specimen sequenced in a study of T-cell reconstitution after alpha-beta-depleted transplantation in children. This sample's TCRbeta library carried unique molecular identifier barcodes. In TCRdb, the PCR reads were re-called with MiXCR into one record per CDR3 protein. The repertoire holds around 440,000 distinct CDR3 sequences, 15% to 20% seen once, with under 30% in the top ten. The material sequenced was PBMCs, mostly from graft donor cells, taken 360 days after TCRalphabeta/CD19-depleted stem cell transplant. These receptors originate from a boy younger than two who had a stem cell transplant for Wiskott-Aldrich syndrome, so the T cells may come from the graft donor.

This clonotype turned up a few times. DNA of the CDR3: TGCGCCAGCAGCTTAACGGGCCCTCCTGAAGCTTTCTTT. Encoded protein: CASSLTGPPEAFF. The chain couples TRBV5-1 to TRBJ1-1, with D hard to call. There are 13 residues in the CDR3. Germline CDR1 SGHRS, CDR2 YFSETQ. Trimming cost V 2 bases and J 6 bases, with 11 bases left between them.

The chain recombines TRBV4-3 with TRBJ2-1; 9 bases match TRBD1. Germline trimming cut 4 bases from V and 13 bases from J; bases unmatched to any gene: 5. Germline assignment: CDR1 LGHNA and CDR2 YSLEER. The CDR3 is 12 amino acids. This chain's CDR3 is CASSLLGQGQFF. CDR3 bases: TGCGCCAGCAGCCTACTGGGACAGGGTCAGTTCTTC.

The chain couples TRBV10-3 to TRBJ2-3; 7 bases line up with TRBD1. Germline CDR1 ENHRY, CDR2 SYGVKD. The CDR3 is made up of 12 amino acids. J lost 3 bases, V lost 9 bases, and 3 bases had no gene match. As DNA, the CDR3 is TGTGCCATGGGCAGGGGGACAGATACGCAGTATTTT. This codes for CAMGRGTDTQYF.

The chain employs TRBV7-9 and TRBJ2-3; D is ambiguous. The ends were cut back, 3 bases at V and 0 bases at J, with 10 bases in the middle. Germline CDR1 is SEHNR and CDR2 is FQNEAQ (reference sequence). The CDR3 contains 15 residues. The DNA of the CDR3 is TGTGCCAGCAGCTTTGGGCAGACTAGCACAGATACGCAGTATTTT. This translates into CASSFGQTSTDTQYF.

The chain joins TRBV12-3 or TRBV12-4 to TRBJ1-1, with D perhaps matching TRBD1 (6 bases). The V end lost 7 bases, the J end lost 3 bases, and 12 bases lay between the germline ends. There are 13 residues in the CDR3. The CDR3 DNA follows: TGTGCCAGCACCCTGCGGACAGACACTGAAGCTTTCTTT. Its translation: CASTLRTDTEAFF.

This clonotype was seen a few times. The chain uses TRBV12-3 or TRBV12-4 and TRBJ2-2; D remains unclear. The length of the CDR3 is 14 residues. Deletions cut 2 bases from V and 1 base from J, with 5 bases between. CDR3 region: CASSLSENTGELFF. Written as DNA, the CDR3 is TGTGCCAGCAGTTTAAGCGAGAACACCGGGGAGCTGTTTTTT.

There are many counts of this clonotype. The chain links TRBV5-6 to TRBJ2-3; D is unresolved. The germline CDR1 and CDR2 sequences are SGHDT and YYEEEE. The length of the CDR3 is 15 residues. The germline V and J ends were trimmed by 0 bases and 3 bases, with 11 bases remaining between them. CDR3 in amino acids: CASSLDMAATDTQYF. CDR3 coding DNA: TGTGCCAGCAGCTTGGATATGGCAGCTACAGATACGCAGTATTTT.

This clonotype was seen a few times. This chain connects TRBV4-1 to TRBJ2-7; 9 bases line up with TRBD2. This CDR3 has 16 amino acids. The V gene end was trimmed by 4 bases and the J gene end by 2 bases; junction bases not matched to a gene: 9. Germline CDR1 and CDR2: MGHRA and YSYEKL. The CDR3 nucleotides read TGCGCCAGCAGCCTTACGACTAGCGGATATACCTACGAGCAGTACTTC. This translates into CASSLTTSGYTYEQYF.

The chain uses TRBV5-1 and TRBJ1-1; no clear D gene. The length of the CDR3 is 14 residues. Trimming shortened V by 4 bases and J by 1 base, and 11 bases separated the two germline ends. Germline CDR1 and CDR2: SGHRS and YFSETQ. The CDR3: CASSPDPGNTEAFF. The CDR3 DNA sequence: TGCGCCAGCAGCCCCGACCCAGGGAACACTGAAGCTTTCTTT. The full variable domain, in which reference TRBV5-1 and TRBJ1-1 provide the parts outside the CDR3, is KAGVTQTPRYLIKTRGQQVTLSCSPISGHRSVSWYQQTPGQGLQFLFEYFSETQRNKGNFPGRFSGRQFSNSRSEMNVSTLELGDSALYLCASSPDPGNTEAFFGQGTRLTVV.

The chain uses TRBV7-8 and TRBJ2-5, with a weak D call TRBD2 (6 bases). V was shortened by 5 bases and J by 11 bases, with 21 bases between the two germline ends. Per the germline V gene, CDR1 is SGHVS and CDR2 is FQNEAQ. The CDR3 has 14 amino acids. The CDR3 sequence is CASSPPNSKGTQYF. As DNA, the CDR3 is TGTGCCAGCAGCCCGCCGAACAGCAAGGGGACTCAGTACTTC.

This clonotype was counted only a few times. V gene TRBV20-1 combines with J gene TRBJ2-7; D perhaps matches TRBD1 (5 bases). This CDR3 has 12 residues. Between the trimmed V and J ends, which lost 3 bases and 3 bases, there was a span of 9 bases. Germline V lookup: CDR1 DFQATT, CDR2 SNEGSKA (reference sequence). This chain's CDR3 is CSASGQSYEQYF. The DNA for the CDR3 is TGCAGTGCTAGTGGACAAAGCTACGAGCAGTACTTC.

This clonotype was seen a handful of times. The chain has TRBV5-1 and TRBJ2-3; the D gene could be TRBD1 or TRBD2 (5 bases each). This CDR3 region has 15 residues. Trimming took off 3 bases at V and 1 base at J, with 12 bases between the two ends. In germline, CDR1 is SGHRS, CDR2 YFSETQ. The CDR3 reads CASSSLRGGTDTQYF. The CDR3 DNA is TGCGCCAGCAGCTCACTAAGGGGAGGCACAGATACGCAGTATTTT.

The count of this clonotype is one. V usage is TRBV5-1 and J usage is TRBJ2-3, with 9 bases aligning to TRBD1. After removal of 1 base from V and 0 bases from J, the junction contained 6 bases not matched to a gene. The V gene's germline CDR1 is SGHRS and CDR2 YFSETQ. This CDR3 spans 17 amino acids. Here the CDR3 DNA reads TGCGCCAGCAGCTTGTTAGTGGGACAGGGTAGCACAGATACGCAGTATTTT. Its translation is CASSLLVGQGSTDTQYF.

This clonotype has just a few counts. This chain connects TRBV24-1 to TRBJ2-3, with TRBD2 identical over 14 bases. Germline trimming cut 6 bases from V and 5 bases from J; bases unmatched to any gene: 6. There are 16 residues in the CDR3. CDR1 is KGHDR and CDR2 is SFDVKD in the germline V gene. The CDR3 DNA sequence: TGTGCCACCAGTCGTGGACTAGCGGGAGGATTAGATACGCAGTATTTT. Translating gives CATSRGLAGGLDTQYF.

This rearrangement joins TRBV5-1 to TRBJ1-4, with D possibly TRBD1 on 5 matching bases. With 0 bases removed from V and 8 bases from J, the gap between germline ends came to 11 bases. Germline loops: CDR1 SGHRS, CDR2 YFSETQ. The CDR3 consists of 14 residues. The DNA for the CDR3 is TGCGCCAGCAGCTTGGCAGGGACGGGAGAAAAACTGTTTTTT. This encodes CASSLAGTGEKLFF.

This chain's CDR3 is CASSAGTSHFYNEQFF. Here the CDR3 DNA reads TGTGCCAGCAGTGCAGGGACTAGCCATTTCTACAATGAGCAGTTCTTC. The chain employs TRBV2 and TRBJ2-1; 9 nucleotides line up with TRBD2. This CDR3 region has 16 residues. Per the germline V gene, CDR1 is SNHLY and CDR2 is FYNNEI. V lost 4 bases, J lost 3 bases, and 7 bases stayed unmatched.

V is TRBV5-1 and J is TRBJ2-3; D uncertain. Trimming cost V 0 bases and J 0 bases, with 11 bases left between them. The CDR3 loop spans 16 amino acids. Per germline, CDR1 SGHRS and CDR2 YFSETQ. CDR3 nucleotides: TGCGCCAGCAGCTTGGGACCAGCGCTTAGCACAGATACGCAGTATTTT. Translation gives CASSLGPALSTDTQYF.

The chain has TRBV10-3 and TRBJ2-3; a weak D match, TRBD2 (5 bases). Trimming shortened V by 0 bases and J by 1 base, and 8 bases separated the two germline ends. The CDR3 sequence is 15 residues long. Germline V gene data show CDR1 as ENHRY and CDR2 as SYGVKD. This chain's CDR3 is CAISESTTRTDTQYF. The DNA of the CDR3 is TGTGCCATCAGTGAGTCGACTACCCGCACAGATACGCAGTATTTT.

A note on this clonotype: One end of the junction does not line up with germline, which may come from a read error. The chain combines TRBV7-8 with TRBJ2-7, with D perhaps TRBD1 or TRBD2 (6 bases each). Per the germline V gene, CDR1 is SGHVS and CDR2 is FQNEAQ. This CDR3 has 16 amino acids. The CDR3 bases are TGTGCCAGCAGCCTAGCAGGCAGGGGAGGCTCCTACGAGCAGTACTTC. Residues: CASSLAGRGGSYEQYF.

This chain uses TRBV20-1 with TRBJ2-3, with D uncertain. The V end was cut by 6 bases, the J end by 1 base, with 14 bases between. CDR3 length equals 14 residues. Germline lookup yields CDR1 DFQATT and CDR2 SNEGSKA (reference sequence). The CDR3 spells CSALFHLGTDTQYF. CDR3 in DNA: TGCAGTGCCCTATTTCACCTGGGCACAGATACGCAGTATTTT.

The V gene is TRBV24-1, the J gene TRBJ2-1, with D tentatively TRBD1 (6 bases). This CDR3 is 16 amino acids long. The ends were cut back, 2 bases at V and 7 bases at J, with 17 bases in the middle. Per the germline V gene, CDR1 is KGHDR and CDR2 is SFDVKD. CDR3 DNA: TGTGCCACCAGTGATTCCGGGACATGGGAATTTAATGAGCAGTTCTTC. Protein sequence: CATSDSGTWEFNEQFF.

This sequence joins TRBV2 and TRBJ2-1; TRBD2 aligns across 7 bases. The length of the CDR3 is 16 residues. Germline-derived CDR1 and CDR2 are SNHLY and FYNNEI. The trim removed 0 bases at V and 5 bases at J, leaving 7 bases unmatched. This chain's CDR3 is CASSEALPGGNNEQFF. DNA for the CDR3: TGTGCCAGCAGTGAAGCGCTTCCGGGGGGTAACAATGAGCAGTTCTTC.

The genes are TRBV5-1 and TRBJ2-1, with 11 bases aligning to TRBD2. V was clipped by 6 bases and J by 7 bases; unmatched bases: 12. This CDR3 region has 16 residues. Germline V lookup: CDR1 SGHRS, CDR2 YFSETQ. The CDR3 DNA reads as TGCGCCAGCAATTTAGCGGGAGGGCCTACCTCTAATGAGCAGTTCTTC. The encoded protein is CASNLAGGPTSNEQFF.

The rearrangement links TRBV15 to TRBJ2-7; D is ambiguous. The CDR3 sequence is 16 residues long. V lost 1 base and J lost 4, with 17 bases in between. Germline assignment: CDR1 LNHNV and CDR2 YYDKDF (reference sequence). CDR3 sequence: CATSRARPGKGYEQYF. In DNA, the CDR3 is TGTGCCACCAGCAGAGCCCGACCAGGAAAGGGTTACGAGCAGTACTTC.